This T cell receptor beta chain emerged from a study of beta chain features in type 1 diabetes. Study summary: Comparable age, gender and cell yields were observed in patients relative to healthy donors. Study outcomes and limitations: TCRB CDR3 length was moderately but significantly reduced in all four CD4+ subsets of Type 1 diabetes patients. HLA effects on TCRB rearrangement stayed unresolved here. PCR might show a preference for shorter templates, equally across patients and controls.

The whole isolated RNA underwent reverse transcription, so sequencing captured expressed TCRB transcripts. Only in-frame clones appear in the TCRdb table, and some are missing; sequencing was by immunoSEQ multiplex PCR. The table shows some 200,000 clones, with about 11% occurring only once. A remark on this clone: The target antigen is unknown.

The CDR3 contains 14 residues. Germline trimming cut 7 bases from V and 7 bases from J; bases unmatched to any gene: 12. Germline V gives CDR1 SQVTM, CDR2 ANQGSEA. The material sequenced was central memory CD4+ T cells from blood. V gene TRBV29-1 combines with J gene TRBJ2-7, with 11 bases that match TRBD2. This TCR came from a man younger than 30 in good health. CDR3 sequence reads: CSAGTSGRKGEQYF. The DNA of the CDR3 is TGCAGCGCTGGGACTAGCGGAAGGAAGGGGGAGCAGTACTTC.